This T cell receptor (beta chain) was captured in a study of shared clonotypes between healthy human individuals. Looked up from germline, CDR1 is MNHNY and CDR2 is SVGAGI (reference sequence). The V segment lost 6 bases and the J segment 5 bases; nucleotides outside the gene matches: 6. CDR3 length equals 15 residues. With regard to this clone: Its antigen remains unknown.

Study conclusions and caveats: Shared across several donors were 5% to 6% of the naive CD4 clonotypes. Genetic and exposure-history diversity was limited by the small donor number.

Assay used: immunoSEQ multiplex PCR; TCRdb lists only in-frame clones, some missing. The table lists approximately 650,000 clones, about 95% of them singletons. Naive CD8 isolation took CD45RO-negative cells positively selected for CCR7 and excluded terminally differentiated effector memory CD45RA+ cells. This clonotype was sampled from a woman aged 25 to 39 in good health. J is TRBJ2-1 and V is TRBV6-6; 11 positions match TRBD2. Sequencing input: naive CD8+ T cells sorted from blood. In DNA form, the CDR3 reads TGTGCCAGCAGACAACTAGCGGGAGCCGACAATGAGCAGTTCTTC. Encoded protein: CASRQLAGADNEQFF.